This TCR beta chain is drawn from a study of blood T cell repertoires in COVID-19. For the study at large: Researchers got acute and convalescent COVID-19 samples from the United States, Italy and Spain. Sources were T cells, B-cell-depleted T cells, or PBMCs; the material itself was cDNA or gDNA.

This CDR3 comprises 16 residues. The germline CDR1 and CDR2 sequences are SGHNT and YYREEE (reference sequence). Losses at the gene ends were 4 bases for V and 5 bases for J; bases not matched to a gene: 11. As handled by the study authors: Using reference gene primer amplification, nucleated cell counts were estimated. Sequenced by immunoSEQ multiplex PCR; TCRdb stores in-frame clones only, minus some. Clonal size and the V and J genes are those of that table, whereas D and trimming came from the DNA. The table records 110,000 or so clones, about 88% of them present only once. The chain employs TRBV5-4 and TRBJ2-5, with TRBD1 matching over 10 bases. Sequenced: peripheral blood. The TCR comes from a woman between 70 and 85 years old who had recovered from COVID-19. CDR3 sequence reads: CASSPRDRGTGETQYF. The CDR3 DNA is TGTGCCAGCAGCCCCCGGGACAGGGGAACGGGGGAGACCCAGTACTTC.